The T cell receptor (beta chain) described here comes from a study of cytomegalovirus exposure and HLA in healthy donors. Study observations and caveats: 164 TCR beta chains were listed as cytomegalovirus-associated. In a later analysis, across HLA loci, associated TCR counts were highest for DRB1, lowest for HLA-C.

PCR amplification relied on 60 Vbeta primers (plus 13 Jbeta primers). Assay: immunoSEQ multiplex PCR; the TCRdb copy retains only in-frame clones and omits some. The sample lists under 150,000 clones; more than 70% were seen once. From germline, CDR1 is KGHSH and CDR2 LQKENI. V lost 2 bases to trimming and J lost 7 bases; unmatched junction nucleotides: 14. The CDR3 has 20 residues. Comments on this clone: What it binds is not known.

This receptor was identified in a woman aged 55-70 years in good health and CMV-seronegative. This chain uses TRBV18 with TRBJ2-1, with 16 bases identical to TRBD2. Input material: PBMCs. CDR3 loop: CASSPDGQGTSGGAGNEQFF. The CDR3 nucleotides read TGTGCCAGCTCACCAGATGGACAGGGGACTAGCGGGGGGGCCGGGAATGAGCAGTTCTTC.